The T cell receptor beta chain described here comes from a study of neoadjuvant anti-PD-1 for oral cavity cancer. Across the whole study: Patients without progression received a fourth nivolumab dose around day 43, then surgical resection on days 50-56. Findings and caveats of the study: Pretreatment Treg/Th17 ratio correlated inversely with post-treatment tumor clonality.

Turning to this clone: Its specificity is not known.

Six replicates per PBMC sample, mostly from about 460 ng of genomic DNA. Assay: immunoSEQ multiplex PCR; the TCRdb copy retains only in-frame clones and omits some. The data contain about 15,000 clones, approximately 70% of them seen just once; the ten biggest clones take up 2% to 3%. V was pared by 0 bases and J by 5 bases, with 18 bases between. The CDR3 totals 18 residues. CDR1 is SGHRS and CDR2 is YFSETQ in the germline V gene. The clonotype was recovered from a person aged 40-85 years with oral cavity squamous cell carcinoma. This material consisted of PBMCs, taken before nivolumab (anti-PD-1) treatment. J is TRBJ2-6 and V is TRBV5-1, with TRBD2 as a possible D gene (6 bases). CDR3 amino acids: CASSLEELRGPRANVLTF. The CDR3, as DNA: TGCGCCAGCAGCTTGGAAGAGTTGCGGGGCCCGCGGGCCAACGTCCTGACTTTC.